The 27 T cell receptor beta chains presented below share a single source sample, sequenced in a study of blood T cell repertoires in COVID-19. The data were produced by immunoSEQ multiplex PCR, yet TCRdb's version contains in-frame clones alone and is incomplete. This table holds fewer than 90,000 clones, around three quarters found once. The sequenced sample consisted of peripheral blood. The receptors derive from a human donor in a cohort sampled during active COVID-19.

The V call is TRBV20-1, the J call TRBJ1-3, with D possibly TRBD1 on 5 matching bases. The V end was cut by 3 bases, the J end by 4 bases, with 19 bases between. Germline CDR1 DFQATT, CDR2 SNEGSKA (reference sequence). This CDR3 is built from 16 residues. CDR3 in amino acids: CSASVRPGWEGNTIYF. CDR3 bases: TGCAGTGCTAGTGTTCGGCCAGGGTGGGAAGGAAACACCATATATTTT.

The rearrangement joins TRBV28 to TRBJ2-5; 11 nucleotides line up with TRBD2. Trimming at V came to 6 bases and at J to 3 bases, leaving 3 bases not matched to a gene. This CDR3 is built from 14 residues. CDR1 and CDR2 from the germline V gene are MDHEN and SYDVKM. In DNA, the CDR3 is TGTGCCAGCAGAGGGACTAGCGGTAAAGAGACCCAGTACTTC. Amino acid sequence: CASRGTSGKETQYF.

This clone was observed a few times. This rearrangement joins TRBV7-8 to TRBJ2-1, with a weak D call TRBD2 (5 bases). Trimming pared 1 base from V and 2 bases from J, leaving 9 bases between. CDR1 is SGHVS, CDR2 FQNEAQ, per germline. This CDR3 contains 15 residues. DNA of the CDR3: TGTGCCAGCAGCTTAGACAGCGGAGCCTACAATGAGCAGTTCTTC. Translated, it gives CASSLDSGAYNEQFF.

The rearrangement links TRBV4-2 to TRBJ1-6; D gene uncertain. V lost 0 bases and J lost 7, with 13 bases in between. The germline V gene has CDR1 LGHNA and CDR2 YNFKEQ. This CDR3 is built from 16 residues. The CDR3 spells CASSQDHWELNSPLHF. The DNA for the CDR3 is TGTGCCAGCAGCCAAGATCATTGGGAGCTAAATTCACCCCTCCACTTT.

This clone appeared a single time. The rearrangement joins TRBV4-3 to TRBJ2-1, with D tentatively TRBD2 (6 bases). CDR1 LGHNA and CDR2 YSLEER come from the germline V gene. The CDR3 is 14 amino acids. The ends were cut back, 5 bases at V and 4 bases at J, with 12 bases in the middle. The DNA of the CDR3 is TGCGCCAGCAGCACCCGGGAGCTATACAATGAGCAGTTCTTC. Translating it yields CASSTRELYNEQFF.

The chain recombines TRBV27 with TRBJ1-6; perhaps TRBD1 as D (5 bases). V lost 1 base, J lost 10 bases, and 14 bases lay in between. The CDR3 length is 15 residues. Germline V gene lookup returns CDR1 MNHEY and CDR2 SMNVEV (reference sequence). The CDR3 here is CASSLLEGVRSPLHF. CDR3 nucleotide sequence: TGTGCCAGCAGTTTATTGGAAGGGGTTCGCTCACCCCTCCACTTT.

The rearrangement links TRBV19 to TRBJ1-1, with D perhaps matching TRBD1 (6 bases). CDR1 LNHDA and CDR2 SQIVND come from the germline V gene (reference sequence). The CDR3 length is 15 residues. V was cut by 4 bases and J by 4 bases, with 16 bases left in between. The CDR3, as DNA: TGTGCCAGTAGTAAGGCCTCTGGCAGGGGCACTGAAGCTTTCTTT. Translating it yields CASSKASGRGTEAFF.

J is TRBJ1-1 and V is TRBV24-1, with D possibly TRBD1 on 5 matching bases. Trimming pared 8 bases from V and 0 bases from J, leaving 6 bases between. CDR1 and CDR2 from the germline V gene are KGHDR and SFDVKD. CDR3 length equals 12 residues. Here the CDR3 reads CATTGMNTEAFF. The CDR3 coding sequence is TGTGCCACCACAGGGATGAACACTGAAGCTTTCTTT.

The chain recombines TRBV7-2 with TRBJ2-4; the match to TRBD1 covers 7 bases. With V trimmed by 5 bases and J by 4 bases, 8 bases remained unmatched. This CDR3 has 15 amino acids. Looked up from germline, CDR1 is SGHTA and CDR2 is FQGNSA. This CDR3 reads CASSPEGQIKNIQYF. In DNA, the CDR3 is TGTGCCAGCAGCCCAGAGGGACAGATAAAAAACATTCAGTACTTC.

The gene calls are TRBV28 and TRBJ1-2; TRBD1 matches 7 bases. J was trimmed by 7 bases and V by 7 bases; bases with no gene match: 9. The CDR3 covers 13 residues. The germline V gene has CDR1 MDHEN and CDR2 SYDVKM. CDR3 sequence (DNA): TGTGCCAGCACCTTGGCCAGGGGGAGTGGCTACACCTTC. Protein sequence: CASTLARGSGYTF.

The CDR3 sequence: CASSLYGGGAQETQYF. The DNA of the CDR3 is TGTGCCAGCAGCTTATACGGAGGAGGGGCCCAAGAGACCCAGTACTTC. The rearrangement uses TRBV7-9 and TRBJ2-5, with D possibly matching TRBD2 (6 bases). This CDR3 comprises 16 residues. Trimming stripped 2 bases from V and 1 base from J, with 14 bases between. The germline V gene has CDR1 SEHNR and CDR2 FQNEAQ (reference sequence). Full variable domain (rest looked up from reference TRBV7-9 and TRBJ2-5): DTGVSQNPRHKITKRGQNVTFRCDPISEHNRLYWYRQTLGQGPEFLTYFQNEAQLEKSRLLSDRFSAERPKGSFSTLEIQRTEQGDSAMYLCASSLYGGGAQETQYFGPGTRLLVL.

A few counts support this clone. This chain's CDR3 is CASREPDRNYGYTF. DNA for the CDR3: TGTGCCAGCCGAGAACCAGACAGGAACTATGGCTACACCTTC. The chain links TRBV6-5 to TRBJ1-2; a weak D match, TRBD1 (6 bases). Trimming took 8 bases from V and 2 from J, leaving 15 bases between them. Germline loops: CDR1 MNHEY, CDR2 SVGAGI. The CDR3 consists of 14 residues.

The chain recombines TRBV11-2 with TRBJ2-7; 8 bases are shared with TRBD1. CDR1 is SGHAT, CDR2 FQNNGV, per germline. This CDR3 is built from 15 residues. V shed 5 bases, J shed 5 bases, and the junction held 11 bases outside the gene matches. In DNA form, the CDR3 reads TGTGCCAGCAGCCCCATGGGACAGGCCCCCAACGAGCAGTACTTC. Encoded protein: CASSPMGQAPNEQYF.

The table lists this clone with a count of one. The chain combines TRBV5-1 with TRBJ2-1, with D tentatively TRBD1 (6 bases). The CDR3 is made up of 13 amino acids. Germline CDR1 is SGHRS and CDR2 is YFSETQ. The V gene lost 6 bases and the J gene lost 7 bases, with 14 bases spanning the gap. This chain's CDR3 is CASTLLQGNEQFF. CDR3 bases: TGCGCCAGCACCCTTCTTCAGGGGAATGAGCAGTTCTTC.

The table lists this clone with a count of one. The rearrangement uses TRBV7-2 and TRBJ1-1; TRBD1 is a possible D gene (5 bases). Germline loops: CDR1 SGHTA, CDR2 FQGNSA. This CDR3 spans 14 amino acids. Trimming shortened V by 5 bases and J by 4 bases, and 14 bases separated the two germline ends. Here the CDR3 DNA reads TGTGCCAGCAGCCCTTCCTGGACAACCACTGAAGCTTTCTTT. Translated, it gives CASSPSWTTTEAFF.

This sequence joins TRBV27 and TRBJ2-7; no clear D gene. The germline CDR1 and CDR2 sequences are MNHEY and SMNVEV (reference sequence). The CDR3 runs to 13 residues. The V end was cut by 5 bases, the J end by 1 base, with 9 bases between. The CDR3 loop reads CASSLTYSYEQYF. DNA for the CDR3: TGTGCCAGCAGTCTAACGTATTCCTACGAGCAGTACTTC.

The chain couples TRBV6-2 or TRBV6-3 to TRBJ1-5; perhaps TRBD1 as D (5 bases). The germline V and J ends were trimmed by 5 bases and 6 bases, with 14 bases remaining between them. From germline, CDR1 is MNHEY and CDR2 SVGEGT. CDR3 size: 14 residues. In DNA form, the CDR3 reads TGTGCCAGCAGTCCCGACATGGGGCCTCAGCCCCAGCATTTT. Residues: CASSPDMGPQPQHF.

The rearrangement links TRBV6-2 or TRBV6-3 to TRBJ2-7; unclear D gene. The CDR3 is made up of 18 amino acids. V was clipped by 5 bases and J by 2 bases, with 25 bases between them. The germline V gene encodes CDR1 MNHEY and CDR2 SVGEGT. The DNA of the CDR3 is TGTGCCAGCAGTCCCATCCTAACCTCCCCGCCAACGCCCTACGAGCAGTACTTC. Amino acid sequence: CASSPILTSPPTPYEQYF.

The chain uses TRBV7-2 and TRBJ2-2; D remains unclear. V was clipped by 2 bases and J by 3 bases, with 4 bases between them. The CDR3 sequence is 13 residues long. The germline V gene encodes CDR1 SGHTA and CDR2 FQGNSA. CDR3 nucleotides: TGTGCCAGCAGCTTAACATACACCGGGGAGCTGTTTTTT. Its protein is CASSLTYTGELFF. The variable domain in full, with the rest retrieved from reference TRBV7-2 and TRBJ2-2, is GAGVSQSPSNKVTEKGKDVELRCDPISGHTALYWYRQSLGQGLEFLIYFQGNSAPDKSGLPSDRFSAERTGGSVSTLTIQRTQQEDSAVYLCASSLTYTGELFFGEGSRLTVL.

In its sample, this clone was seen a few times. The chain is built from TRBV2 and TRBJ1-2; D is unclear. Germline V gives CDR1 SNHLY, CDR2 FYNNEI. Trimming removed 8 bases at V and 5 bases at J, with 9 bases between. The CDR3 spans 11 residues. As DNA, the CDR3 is TGTGCCAGCGGGCGAAATTATGGCTACACCTTC. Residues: CASGRNYGYTF.

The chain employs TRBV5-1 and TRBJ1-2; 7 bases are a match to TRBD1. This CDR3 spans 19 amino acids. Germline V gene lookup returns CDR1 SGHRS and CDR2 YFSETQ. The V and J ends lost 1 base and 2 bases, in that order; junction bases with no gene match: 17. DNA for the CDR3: TGCGCCAGCAGCTTGCGACCCACCGACCTTACAGGGGAAAACTATGGCTACACCTTC. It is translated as CASSLRPTDLTGENYGYTF.

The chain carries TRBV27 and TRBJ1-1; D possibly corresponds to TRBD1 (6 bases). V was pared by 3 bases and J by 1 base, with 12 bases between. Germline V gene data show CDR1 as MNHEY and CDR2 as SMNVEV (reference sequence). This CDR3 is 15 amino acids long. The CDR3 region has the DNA TGTGCCAGCAGTTTTGTGCAGGGGAGGAACACTGAAGCTTTCTTT. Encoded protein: CASSFVQGRNTEAFF.

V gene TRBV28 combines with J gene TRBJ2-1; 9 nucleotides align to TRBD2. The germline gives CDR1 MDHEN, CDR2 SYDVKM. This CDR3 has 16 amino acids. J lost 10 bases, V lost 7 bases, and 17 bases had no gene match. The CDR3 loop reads CASKTPGLAHLGEQFF. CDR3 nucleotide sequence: TGTGCCAGCAAAACACCGGGACTAGCCCATTTGGGCGAGCAGTTCTTC.

The CDR3 sequence is CASSRSGGTGGNYGYTF. CDR3 in DNA: TGTGCCAGCAGCCGTAGTGGGGGGACAGGGGGTAACTATGGCTACACCTTC. The V and J genes are TRBV3-1 (or the pseudogene TRBV3-2) and TRBJ1-2; 11 positions match TRBD1. Germline V gene lookup returns CDR1 LGHDT and CDR2 YNNKEL (reference sequence). The length of the CDR3 is 17 residues. V trimming: 4 bases; J trimming: 1 base; junction bases outside the gene matches: 8.

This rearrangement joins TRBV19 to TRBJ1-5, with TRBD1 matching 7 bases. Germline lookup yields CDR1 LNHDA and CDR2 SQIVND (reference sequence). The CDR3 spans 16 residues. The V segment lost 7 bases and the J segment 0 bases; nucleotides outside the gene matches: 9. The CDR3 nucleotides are TGTGCCAGTAAGACAGGGAAAGGGGGTAGCAATCAGCCCCAGCATTTT. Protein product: CASKTGKGGSNQPQHF. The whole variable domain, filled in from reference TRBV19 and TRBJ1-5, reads DGGITQSPKYLFRKEGQNVTLSCEQNLNHDAMYWYRQDPGQGLRLIYYSQIVNDFQKGDIAEGYSVSREKKESFPLTVTSAQKNPTAFYLCASKTGKGGSNQPQHFGDGTRLSIL.

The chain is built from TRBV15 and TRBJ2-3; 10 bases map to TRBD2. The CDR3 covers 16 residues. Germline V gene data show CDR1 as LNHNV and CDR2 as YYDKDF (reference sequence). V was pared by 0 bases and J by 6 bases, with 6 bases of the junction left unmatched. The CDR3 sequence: CATSRDLAGVSDTQYF. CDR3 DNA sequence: TGTGCCACCAGCAGAGATCTAGCGGGAGTTTCGGATACGCAGTATTTT.

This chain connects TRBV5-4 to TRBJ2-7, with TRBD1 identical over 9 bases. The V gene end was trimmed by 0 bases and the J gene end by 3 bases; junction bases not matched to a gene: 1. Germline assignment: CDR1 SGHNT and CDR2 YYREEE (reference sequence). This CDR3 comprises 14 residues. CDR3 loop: CASSLGQGVYEQYF. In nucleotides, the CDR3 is TGTGCCAGCAGCTTGGGACAGGGGGTCTACGAGCAGTACTTC.